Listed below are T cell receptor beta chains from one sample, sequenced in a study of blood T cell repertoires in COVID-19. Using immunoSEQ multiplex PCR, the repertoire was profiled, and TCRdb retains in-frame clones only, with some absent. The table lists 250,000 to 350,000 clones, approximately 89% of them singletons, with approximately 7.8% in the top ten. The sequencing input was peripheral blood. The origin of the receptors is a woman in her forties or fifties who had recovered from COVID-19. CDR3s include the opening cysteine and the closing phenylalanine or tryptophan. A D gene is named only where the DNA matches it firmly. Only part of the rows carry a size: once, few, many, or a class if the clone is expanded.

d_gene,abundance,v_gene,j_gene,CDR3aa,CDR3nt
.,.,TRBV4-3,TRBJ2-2,CASSQGAGVLRGELFF,TGCGCCAGCAGCCAAGGGGCCGGGGTCTTGCGGGGGGAGCTGTTTTTT
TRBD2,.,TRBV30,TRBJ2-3,CAWKVTSGSTDTQYF,TGTGCCTGGAAAGTGACTAGCGGTAGCACAGATACGCAGTATTTT
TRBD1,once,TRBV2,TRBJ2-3,CASSRQGMEDTQYF,TGTGCCAGCAGTCGACAGGGGATGGAAGATACGCAGTATTTT
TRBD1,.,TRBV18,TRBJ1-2,CASSHGQDYGYTF,TGTGCCAGCTCCCACGGACAGGATTATGGCTACACCTTC
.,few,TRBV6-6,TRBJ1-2,CASSPEVYYGYTF,TGTGCCAGCAGTCCCGAGGTCTACTATGGCTACACCTTC
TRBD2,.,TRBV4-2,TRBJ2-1,CASSQYSTSPNEQFF,TGTGCCAGCAGCCAATACTCGACTAGCCCTAATGAGCAGTTCTTC
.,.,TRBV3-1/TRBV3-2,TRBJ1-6,CASNTRGGNSPLHF,TGTGCCAGCAACACCAGGGGCGGCAATTCACCCCTCCACTTT
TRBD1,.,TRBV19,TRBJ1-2,CASTPTGTGRYGYTF,TGTGCCAGTACCCCAACGGGGACAGGGAGATATGGCTACACCTTC
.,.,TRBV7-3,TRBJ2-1,CASSPNSGTYNEQFF,TGTGCCAGCAGCCCCAACAGCGGGACATACAATGAGCAGTTCTTC
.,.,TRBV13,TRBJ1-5,CASTIHGVAGGNQPQHF,TGTGCCAGCACTATACACGGGGTCGCCGGAGGCAATCAGCCCCAGCATTTT
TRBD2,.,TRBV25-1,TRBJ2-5,CATRTSGQETQYF,TGTGCCACTCGGACTAGCGGCCAAGAGACCCAGTACTTC
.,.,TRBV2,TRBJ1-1,CASIRARDTEAFF,TGTGCCAGCATAAGAGCGCGGGACACTGAAGCTTTCTTT
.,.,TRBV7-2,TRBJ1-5,CASSQGARWSNQPQHF,TGTGCCAGCAGCCAAGGGGCCAGGTGGAGCAATCAGCCCCAGCATTTT
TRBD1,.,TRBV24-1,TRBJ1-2,CATSEGQGQGYTF,TGTGCCACCAGTGAAGGACAGGGGCAGGGCTACACCTTC
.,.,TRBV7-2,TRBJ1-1,CASSTRTENTEAFF,TGTGCCAGCAGCACCCGGACAGAGAACACTGAAGCTTTCTTT